These 11 T cell receptor beta chains came from one sample sequenced in a study of control samples from healthy donors and cancer patients (dated by TCRdb to the early 2020s). The library was produced with the immunoSEQ multiplex PCR assay. In its TCRdb copy, this immuneACCESS table keeps in-frame sequences only and misses some clones. Where compared with another copy, unresolved V genes explain less than half of these, and the others have no known cause. This sample has under 100,000 clones in its table, and roughly nine tenths of those were observed once. Together, the top ten hold over 8.5% of the sample. Sequencing was performed on PBMCs. The source is a woman aged 45 to 65 with colorectal cancer.

There are a few counts of this clone. The CDR3 DNA sequence: TGTGCCAGCAGCTTAGAGCCGCCGGGGGGGCCGCGCAAAAACATTCAGTACTTC. It is translated as CASSLEPPGGPRKNIQYF. The rearrangement uses TRBV7-8 and TRBJ2-4; 8 bases align to TRBD2. V lost 1 base, J lost 3 bases, and 11 bases stayed unmatched. The CDR3 is 18 residues long. Looked up from germline, CDR1 is SGHVS and CDR2 is FQNEAQ.

The chain joins TRBV20-1 to TRBJ2-5, with unresolved D. The CDR3 runs 11 residues. CDR1 and CDR2 from the germline V gene are DFQATT and SNEGSKA (reference sequence). With 3 bases removed from V and 3 bases from J, the gap between germline ends came to 5 bases. The CDR3 DNA reads TGCAGTGCTAGTGGGAAAGAGACCCAGTACTTC. Amino acid sequence: CSASGKETQYF.

The V and J genes are TRBV27 and TRBJ1-3; D not resolved. The ends were cut back, 3 bases at V and 0 bases at J, with 12 bases in the middle. CDR3 length: 16 amino acids. Germline V gene lookup returns CDR1 MNHEY and CDR2 SMNVEV (reference sequence). In DNA form, the CDR3 reads TGTGCCAGCAGTTTGGACCGTCCTCACTCTGGAAACACCATATATTTT. Translated, it gives CASSLDRPHSGNTIYF.

This chain connects TRBV6-6 to TRBJ2-6, with D unresolved. V lost 7 bases to trimming and J lost 0 bases, with 13 bases between them. The CDR3 totals 16 residues. The germline V gene has CDR1 MNHNY and CDR2 SVGAGI (reference sequence). Written as DNA, the CDR3 is TGTGCCAGCAACCCCAGACTGCTCTCTGGGGCCAACGTCCTGACTTTC. This encodes CASNPRLLSGANVLTF.

This clone was picked up a small number of times. The V gene is TRBV27, the J gene TRBJ1-6; 8 bases line up with TRBD1. J gave up 3 bases and V 5 bases, and 6 bases lay outside the gene matches. Looked up from germline, CDR1 is MNHEY and CDR2 is SMNVEV (reference sequence). The CDR3 runs 16 residues. The CDR3 DNA sequence: TGTGCCAGCAGTATTCGACAGGGGAGCTATAATTCACCCCTCCACTTT. It codes for CASSIRQGSYNSPLHF.

The V and J genes are TRBV5-1 and TRBJ2-5; 7 bases match TRBD2. From germline, CDR1 is SGHRS and CDR2 YFSETQ. V lost 0 bases and J lost 5; bases outside the gene matches: 10. There are 16 residues in the CDR3. Here the CDR3 DNA reads TGCGCCAGCAGCTTGGCCGGGGGAGGGCCGTACGAGACCCAGTACTTC. It codes for CASSLAGGGPYETQYF.

The CDR3 nucleotides read TGTGCCAGCAGCCAAGAGGCGGATCGCGGAACTTTAAACAATGAGCAGTTCTTC. Translating it yields CASSQEADRGTLNNEQFF. The gene calls are TRBV4-2 and TRBJ2-1; D call uncertain. Trimming took 0 bases from V and 5 from J, leaving 20 bases between them. The CDR3 consists of 18 residues. Per the germline V gene, CDR1 is LGHNA and CDR2 is YNFKEQ.

The chain recombines TRBV18 with TRBJ1-1; the D is unclear. Trimming stripped 3 bases from V and 1 base from J, with 6 bases between. In germline, CDR1 is KGHSH, CDR2 LQKENI. CDR3 length: 13 amino acids. The CDR3 DNA reads as TGTGCCAGCTCACCGGTTGAGAACACTGAAGCTTTCTTT. Its protein product is CASSPVENTEAFF.

The chain recombines TRBV5-4 with TRBJ2-3; TRBD1 agrees at 8 bases. Per germline, CDR1 SGHNT and CDR2 YYREEE (reference sequence). V gave up 1 base and J gave up 1 base; unmatched junction bases: 2. CDR3 size: 15 residues. The CDR3 is CASSLQGAGTDTQYF. CDR3 DNA sequence: TGTGCCAGCAGCTTGCAGGGGGCCGGCACAGATACGCAGTATTTT.

This clone has only one observation. The chain joins TRBV5-8 to TRBJ2-2, with 9 bases that match TRBD1. The CDR3 has 15 amino acids. Germline lookup yields CDR1 SGHTS and CDR2 YDEGEE. The junction had 4 bases not matched to a gene; V was cut back by 4 bases and J by 3 bases. CDR3 DNA: TGTGCCAGCAGCCGGGACAGGGCGTACACCGGGGAGCTGTTTTTT. This codes for CASSRDRAYTGELFF.

This chain links TRBV7-3 with TRBJ2-1; D unclear. The CDR3 is 13 residues long. The germline V gene encodes CDR1 SGHTA and CDR2 FQGTGA. V lost 1 base to trimming and J lost 7 bases, with 8 bases between them. In DNA, the CDR3 is TGTGCCAGCAGCTTAAGGGTACCTAATGAGCAGTTCTTC. Amino acids: CASSLRVPNEQFF.